Listed below are T cell receptor beta chains from one sample, sequenced in a study of control samples from healthy donors and cancer patients. Profiled with immunoSEQ multiplex PCR; TCRdb holds only in-frame clones, not every one. The sample has under 200,000 clones; over 95% are singletons. The source material was blood. The receptors stem from a woman aged 25 to 39 in good health. Both conserved end residues are part of each CDR3. The order of the fields is J gene, clone size, V gene, D gene, CDR3 protein, CDR3 DNA. A D gene is named only where the DNA matches it firmly. Clone size is not always given. Where it is, it says once, few, many or a class for expanded clones.

J: TRBJ1-3
size: -
V: TRBV7-9
D: -
CDR3: CASSLSQGTGNTIYF
DNA: TGTGCCAGCAGCTTAAGCCAGGGAACTGGAAACACCATATATTTT

J: TRBJ1-2
size: few
V: TRBV9
D: TRBD1
CDR3: CASSVESGGAYGYTF
DNA: TGTGCCAGCAGCGTAGAATCAGGGGGAGCCTATGGCTACACCTTC

J: TRBJ2-1
size: -
V: TRBV7-9
D: TRBD1
CDR3: CASSSRGQGRNEQFF
DNA: TGTGCCAGCAGCTCACGAGGACAGGGTAGGAATGAGCAGTTCTTC

J: TRBJ1-6
size: -
V: TRBV28
D: TRBD1
CDR3: CASGNTGAQVNSPLHF
DNA: TGTGCCAGCGGGAATACAGGGGCTCAGGTTAATTCACCCCTCCACTTT

J: TRBJ2-7
size: -
V: TRBV19
D: -
CDR3: CASSTMDSRGNYEQYF
DNA: TGTGCCAGTAGTACAATGGACAGTCGAGGAAACTACGAGCAGTACTTC

J: TRBJ1-2
size: -
V: TRBV19
D: -
CDR3: CASDPGWDYGYTF
DNA: TGTGCCAGTGACCCAGGGTGGGACTATGGCTACACCTTC

J: TRBJ1-4
size: -
V: TRBV5-5
D: -
CDR3: CASSFLGEKLFF
DNA: TGTGCCAGCAGCTTTTTAGGTGAAAAACTGTTTTTT

J: TRBJ1-5
size: -
V: TRBV28
D: -
CDR3: CASSSPHAGQPQHF
DNA: TGTGCCAGCAGTTCCCCTCACGCGGGTCAGCCCCAGCATTTT

J: TRBJ2-3
size: -
V: TRBV5-4
D: -
CDR3: CASSLWGEAQRDTQYF
DNA: TGTGCCAGCAGCTTGTGGGGGGAGGCCCAGCGGGATACGCAGTATTTT

J: TRBJ2-7
size: -
V: TRBV2
D: -
CDR3: CASRIGQTSSYEQYF
DNA: TGTGCCAGCAGGATAGGACAGACAAGCTCCTACGAGCAGTACTTC

J: TRBJ1-1
size: -
V: TRBV11-3
D: TRBD1
CDR3: CASSPGQGSTNTEAFF
DNA: TGTGCCAGCAGCCCGGGACAGGGTTCGACGAACACTGAAGCTTTCTTT

J: TRBJ1-1
size: -
V: TRBV6-5
D: -
CDR3: CASNLGESTEAFF
DNA: TGTGCCAGCAACTTAGGCGAGAGCACTGAAGCTTTCTTT

J: TRBJ1-5
size: -
V: TRBV6-5
D: -
CDR3: CASSSDRNQPQHF
DNA: TGTGCCAGCAGCTCGGACAGAAATCAGCCCCAGCATTTT

J: TRBJ1-5
size: -
V: TRBV4-1
D: -
CDR3: CASSQEGGGDQPQHF
DNA: TGCGCCAGCAGCCAAGAAGGGGGTGGTGATCAGCCCCAGCATTTT

J: TRBJ1-2
size: -
V: TRBV3-1/TRBV3-2
D: -
CDR3: CASSQGSTDGYTF
DNA: TGTGCCAGCAGCCAAGGCTCGACTGATGGCTACACCTTC

J: TRBJ2-7
size: -
V: TRBV10-3
D: -
CDR3: CAISESVRAVGEQYF
DNA: TGTGCCATCAGTGAGTCGGTCAGGGCGGTAGGCGAGCAGTACTTC

J: TRBJ1-3
size: -
V: TRBV19
D: -
CDR3: CASSYSGSGGSGNTIYF
DNA: TGTGCCAGTAGTTACTCAGGCTCCGGGGGCTCTGGAAACACCATATATTTT

J: TRBJ1-5
size: -
V: TRBV28
D: -
CDR3: CASSFGGDSNQPQHF
DNA: TGTGCCAGCAGTTTTGGGGGGGATAGCAATCAGCCCCAGCATTTT

J: TRBJ2-7
size: -
V: TRBV6-5
D: TRBD2
CDR3: CASSSGLAGDEQYF
DNA: TGTGCCAGCAGCTCGGGACTAGCGGGAGACGAGCAGTACTTC

J: TRBJ2-7
size: -
V: TRBV7-9
D: -
CDR3: CASSTRKSYEQYF
DNA: TGTGCCAGCAGCACCAGAAAATCCTACGAGCAGTACTTC

J: TRBJ1-6
size: -
V: TRBV28
D: -
CDR3: CASSFRQAASNSPLHF
DNA: TGTGCCAGCAGTTTTAGACAGGCGGCATCCAATTCACCCCTCCACTTT

J: TRBJ2-7
size: -
V: TRBV15
D: TRBD1
CDR3: CATSRAPGGAYEQYF
DNA: TGTGCCACCAGCAGAGCCCCAGGGGGTGCCTACGAGCAGTACTTC

J: TRBJ2-7
size: -
V: TRBV6-5
D: TRBD2
CDR3: CASLERGGAGKQYF
DNA: TGTGCCAGCCTCGAGCGGGGGGGTGCCGGAAAGCAGTACTTC

J: TRBJ2-1
size: -
V: TRBV5-4
D: -
CDR3: CASSLLLGRQFF
DNA: TGTGCCAGCAGCTTGTTACTAGGAAGACAGTTCTTC

J: TRBJ1-4
size: -
V: TRBV18
D: -
CDR3: CASSRARTNEKLFF
DNA: TGTGCCAGCTCACGAGCGAGGACGAATGAAAAACTGTTTTTT

J: TRBJ1-5
size: -
V: TRBV10-3
D: -
CDR3: CAISESLAGRGNQPQHF
DNA: TGTGCCATCAGTGAGTCATTAGCGGGGCGCGGCAATCAGCCCCAGCATTTT

J: TRBJ2-3
size: -
V: TRBV7-9
D: -
CDR3: CASCLIQTGDTQYF
DNA: TGTGCCAGCTGCCTGATCCAAACGGGAGATACGCAGTATTTT

J: TRBJ1-4
size: -
V: TRBV30
D: TRBD1
CDR3: CAWSLTGANEKLFF
DNA: TGTGCCTGGAGCCTAACAGGGGCTAATGAAAAACTGTTTTTT

J: TRBJ1-1
size: once
V: TRBV30
D: TRBD1
CDR3: CAWSFDRVNTEAFF
DNA: TGTGCCTGGAGCTTCGACAGGGTGAACACTGAAGCTTTCTTT

J: TRBJ1-4
size: -
V: TRBV5-1
D: TRBD1
CDR3: CASSYQTGTNEKLFF
DNA: TGCGCCAGCAGCTACCAGACAGGGACGAATGAAAAACTGTTTTTT